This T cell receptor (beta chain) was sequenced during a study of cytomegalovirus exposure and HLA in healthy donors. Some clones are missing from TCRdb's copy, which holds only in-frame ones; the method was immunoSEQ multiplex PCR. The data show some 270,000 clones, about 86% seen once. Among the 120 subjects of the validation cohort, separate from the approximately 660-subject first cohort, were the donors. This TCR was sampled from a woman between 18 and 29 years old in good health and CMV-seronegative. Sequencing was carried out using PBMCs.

The CDR3 reads CASSPVGGPYNQPQHF. Here the CDR3 DNA reads TGTGCCAGCAGCCCGGTGGGGGGGCCTTACAATCAGCCCCAGCATTTT. The genes are TRBV27 and TRBJ1-5; D may be TRBD1 (6 bases). Germline CDR1 reads MNHEY; CDR2 reads SMNVEV (reference sequence). There are 16 residues in the CDR3. V lost 6 bases to trimming and J lost 3 bases, with 18 bases between them.